The clone carrying this TCR beta chain was observed once. V lost 3 bases to trimming and J lost 2 bases, with 12 bases between them. Germline V gives CDR1 SGDLS, CDR2 YYNGEE. This CDR3 contains 16 residues. This entry belongs to a study of blood T cell repertoires in COVID-19. Produced via immunoSEQ multiplex PCR; TCRdb's table is partial and in-frame only. In the table there are 150,000 to 200,000 clones, roughly 84% of which are singletons. Sequenced sample: peripheral blood. The V call is TRBV9, the J call TRBJ1-6; D is possibly TRBD1 (6 bases). The clonotype comes from a human donor with acute or convalescent COVID-19. The donor label of this sample is uncertain. The CDR3 DNA reads as TGTGCCAGCAGCGGGGAGGGGGGGACCTATAATTCACCCCTCCACTTT. Translation: CASSGEGGTYNSPLHF.